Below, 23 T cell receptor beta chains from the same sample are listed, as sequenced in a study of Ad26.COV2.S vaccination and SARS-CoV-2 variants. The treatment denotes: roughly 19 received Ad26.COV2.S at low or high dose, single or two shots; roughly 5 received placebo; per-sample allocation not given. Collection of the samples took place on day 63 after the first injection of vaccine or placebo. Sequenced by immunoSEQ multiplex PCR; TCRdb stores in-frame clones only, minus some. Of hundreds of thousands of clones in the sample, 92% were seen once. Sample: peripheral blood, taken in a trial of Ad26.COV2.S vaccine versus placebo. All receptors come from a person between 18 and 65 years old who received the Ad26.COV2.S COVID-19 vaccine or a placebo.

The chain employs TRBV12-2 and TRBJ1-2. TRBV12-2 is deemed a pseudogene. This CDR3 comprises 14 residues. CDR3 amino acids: CASRLARTIYGYTF. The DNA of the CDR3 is TGTGCAAGTCGCTTAGCGCGGACGATCTATGGCTACACCTTC.

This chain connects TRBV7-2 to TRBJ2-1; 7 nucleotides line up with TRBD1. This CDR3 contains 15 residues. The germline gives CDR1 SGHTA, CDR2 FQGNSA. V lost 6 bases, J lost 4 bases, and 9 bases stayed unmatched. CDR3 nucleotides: TGTGCCAGCAGTCGCGCGGGCAGGGGGTACAATGAGCAGTTCTTC. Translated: CASSRAGRGYNEQFF.

The CDR3 DNA reads TGTGCCAGCAGCGCCGCGGAGCCCGGTGAAGCTTTCTTT. This translates into CASSAAEPGEAFF. The V gene is TRBV9, the J gene TRBJ1-1; unclear D gene. Germline V gene data show CDR1 as SGDLS and CDR2 as YYNGEE. CDR3 length: 13 residues. V was clipped by 3 bases and J by 7 bases, with 13 bases between them.

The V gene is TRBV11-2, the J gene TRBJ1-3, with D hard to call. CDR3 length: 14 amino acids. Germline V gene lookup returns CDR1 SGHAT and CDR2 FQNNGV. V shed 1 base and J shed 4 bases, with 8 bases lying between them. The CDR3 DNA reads TGTGCCAGCAGCTTAGTACCGATAGGAAACACCATATATTTT. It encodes CASSLVPIGNTIYF. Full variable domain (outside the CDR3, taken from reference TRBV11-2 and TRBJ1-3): EAGVAQSPRYKIIEKRQSVAFWCNPISGHATLYWYQQILGQGPKLLIQFQNNGVVDDSQLPKDRFSAERLKGVDSTLKIQPAKLEDSAVYLCASSLVPIGNTIYFGEGSWLTVV.

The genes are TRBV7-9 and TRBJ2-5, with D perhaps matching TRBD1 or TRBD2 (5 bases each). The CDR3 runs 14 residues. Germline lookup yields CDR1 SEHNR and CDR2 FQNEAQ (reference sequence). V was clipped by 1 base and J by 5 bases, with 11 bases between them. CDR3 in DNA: TGTGCCAGCAGCTTAGGGGACGATAGGGAGACCCAGTACTTC. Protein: CASSLGDDRETQYF. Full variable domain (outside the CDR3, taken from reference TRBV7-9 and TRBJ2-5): DTGVSQNPRHKITKRGQNVTFRCDPISEHNRLYWYRQTLGQGPEFLTYFQNEAQLEKSRLLSDRFSAERPKGSFSTLEIQRTEQGDSAMYLCASSLGDDRETQYFGPGTRLLVL.

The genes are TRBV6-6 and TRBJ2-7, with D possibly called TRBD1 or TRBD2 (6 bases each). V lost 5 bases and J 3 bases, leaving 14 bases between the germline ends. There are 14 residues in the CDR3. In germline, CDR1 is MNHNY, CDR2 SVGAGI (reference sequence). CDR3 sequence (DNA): TGTGCCAGCAGTGCCCTGGGGGGACACTACGAGCAGTACTTC. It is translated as CASSALGGHYEQYF.

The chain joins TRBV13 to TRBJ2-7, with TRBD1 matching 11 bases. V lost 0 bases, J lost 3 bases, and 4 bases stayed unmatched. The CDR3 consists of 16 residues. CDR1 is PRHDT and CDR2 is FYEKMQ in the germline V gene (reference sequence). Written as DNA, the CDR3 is TGTGCCAGCAGCTTAGGCCGGACAGGGGGCTACTACGAGCAGTACTTC. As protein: CASSLGRTGGYYEQYF.

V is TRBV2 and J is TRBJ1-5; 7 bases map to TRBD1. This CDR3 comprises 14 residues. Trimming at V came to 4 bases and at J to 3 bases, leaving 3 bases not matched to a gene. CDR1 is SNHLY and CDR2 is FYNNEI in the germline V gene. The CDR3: CASSGQGYNQPQHF. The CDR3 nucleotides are TGTGCCAGCAGTGGACAGGGCTACAATCAGCCCCAGCATTTT.

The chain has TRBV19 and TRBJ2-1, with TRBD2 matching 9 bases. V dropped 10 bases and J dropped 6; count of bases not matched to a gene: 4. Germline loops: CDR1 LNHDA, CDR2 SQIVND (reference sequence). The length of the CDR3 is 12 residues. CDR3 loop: CATRAGGNEQFF. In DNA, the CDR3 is TGTGCCACTCGAGCGGGGGGCAATGAGCAGTTCTTC.

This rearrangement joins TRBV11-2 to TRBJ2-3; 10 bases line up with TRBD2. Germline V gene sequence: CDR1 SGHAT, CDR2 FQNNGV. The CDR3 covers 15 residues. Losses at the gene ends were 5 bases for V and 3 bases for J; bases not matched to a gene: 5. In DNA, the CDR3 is TGTGCCAGCAGCCCAGGAGCGGGGGGGACAGATACGCAGTATTTT. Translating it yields CASSPGAGGTDTQYF.

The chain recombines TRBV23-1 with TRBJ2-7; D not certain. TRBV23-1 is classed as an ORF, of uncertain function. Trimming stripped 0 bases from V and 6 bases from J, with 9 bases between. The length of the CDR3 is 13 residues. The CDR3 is CASSQSRPVEQYF. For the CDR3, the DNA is TGCGCCAGCAGTCAATCCCGACCCGTCGAGCAGTACTTC.

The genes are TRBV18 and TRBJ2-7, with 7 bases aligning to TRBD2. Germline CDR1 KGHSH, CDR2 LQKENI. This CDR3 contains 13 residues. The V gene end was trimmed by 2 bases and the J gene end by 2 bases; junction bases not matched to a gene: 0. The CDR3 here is CASSPGRAYEQYF. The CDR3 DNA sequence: TGTGCCAGCTCACCAGGGAGGGCCTACGAGCAGTACTTC.

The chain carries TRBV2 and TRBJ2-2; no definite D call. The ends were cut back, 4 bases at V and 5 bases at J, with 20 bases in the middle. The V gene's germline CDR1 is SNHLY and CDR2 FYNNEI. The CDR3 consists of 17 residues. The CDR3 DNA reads TGTGCCAGCAGTGTGGACCCCCCCCTGTTGAGGACCGGGGAGCTGTTTTTT. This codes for CASSVDPPLLRTGELFF.

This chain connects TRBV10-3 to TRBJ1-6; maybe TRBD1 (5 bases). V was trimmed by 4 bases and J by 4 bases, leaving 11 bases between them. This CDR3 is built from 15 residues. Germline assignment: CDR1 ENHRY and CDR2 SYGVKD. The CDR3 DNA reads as TGTGCCATCAGTGTCGGGCAGGGATATAATTCACCCCTCCACTTT. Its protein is CAISVGQGYNSPLHF.

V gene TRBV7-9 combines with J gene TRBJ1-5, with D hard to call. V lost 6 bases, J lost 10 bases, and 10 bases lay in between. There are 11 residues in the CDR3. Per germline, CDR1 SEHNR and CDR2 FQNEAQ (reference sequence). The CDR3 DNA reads TGTGCCAGCAGTTACCCCGGACCCCAGCATTTT. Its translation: CASSYPGPQHF.

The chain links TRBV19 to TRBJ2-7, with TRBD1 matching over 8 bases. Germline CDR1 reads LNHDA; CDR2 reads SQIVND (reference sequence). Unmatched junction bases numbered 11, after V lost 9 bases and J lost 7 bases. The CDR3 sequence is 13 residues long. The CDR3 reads CASSAGTGGEQYF. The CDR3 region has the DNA TGTGCCAGCTCTGCCGGGACAGGTGGGGAGCAGTACTTC.

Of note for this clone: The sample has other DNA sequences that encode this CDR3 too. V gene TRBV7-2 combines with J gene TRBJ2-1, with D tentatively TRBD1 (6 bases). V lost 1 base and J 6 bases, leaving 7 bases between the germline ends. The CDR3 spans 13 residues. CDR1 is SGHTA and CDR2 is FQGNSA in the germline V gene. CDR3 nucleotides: TGTGCCAGCAGCTTAGACAGGGTCAATGAGCAGTTCTTC. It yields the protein CASSLDRVNEQFF. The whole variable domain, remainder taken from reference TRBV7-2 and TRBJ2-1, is GAGVSQSPSNKVTEKGKDVELRCDPISGHTALYWYRQSLGQGLEFLIYFQGNSAPDKSGLPSDRFSAERTGGSVSTLTIQRTQQEDSAVYLCASSLDRVNEQFFGPGTRLTVL.

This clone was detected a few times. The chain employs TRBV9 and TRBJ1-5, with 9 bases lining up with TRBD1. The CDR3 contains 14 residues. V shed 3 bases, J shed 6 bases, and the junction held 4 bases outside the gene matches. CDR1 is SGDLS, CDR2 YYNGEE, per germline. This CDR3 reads CASSEQGAAQPQHF. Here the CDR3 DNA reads TGTGCCAGCAGCGAACAGGGGGCTGCTCAGCCCCAGCATTTT.

The CDR3 bases are TGTGCCAGCAGCTTAGTAGCGGGGGGGCCCTACGAGCAGTACTTC. The encoded protein is CASSLVAGGPYEQYF. The rearrangement uses TRBV11-2 and TRBJ2-7, with 11 bases fitting TRBD2. Trimming removed 1 base from V and 2 bases from J; junction bases left unmatched: 1. The germline gives CDR1 SGHAT, CDR2 FQNNGV. The CDR3 extends over 15 amino acids.

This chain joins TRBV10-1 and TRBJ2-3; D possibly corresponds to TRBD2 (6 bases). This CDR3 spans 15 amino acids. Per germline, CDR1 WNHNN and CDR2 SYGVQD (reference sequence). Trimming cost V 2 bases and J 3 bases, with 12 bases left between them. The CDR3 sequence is CASSEERGETDTQYF. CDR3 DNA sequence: TGCGCCAGCAGTGAGGAGCGCGGGGAGACAGATACGCAGTATTTT.

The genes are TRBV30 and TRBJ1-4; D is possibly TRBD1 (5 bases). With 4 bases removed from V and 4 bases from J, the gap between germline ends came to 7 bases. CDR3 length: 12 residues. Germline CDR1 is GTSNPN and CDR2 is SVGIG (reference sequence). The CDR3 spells CAWTGINEKLFF. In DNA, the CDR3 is TGTGCCTGGACAGGGATTAATGAAAAACTGTTTTTT.

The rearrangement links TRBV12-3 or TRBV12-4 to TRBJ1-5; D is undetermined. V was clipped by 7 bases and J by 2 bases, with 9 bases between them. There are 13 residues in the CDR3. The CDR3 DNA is TGTGCCAGCACGGGCCAGCGCAATCAGCCCCAGCATTTT. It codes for CASTGQRNQPQHF.

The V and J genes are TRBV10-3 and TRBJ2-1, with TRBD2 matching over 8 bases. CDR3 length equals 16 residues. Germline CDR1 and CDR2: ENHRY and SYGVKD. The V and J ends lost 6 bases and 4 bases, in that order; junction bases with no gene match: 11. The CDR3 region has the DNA TGTGCCATCAGAGATAGCGGGGAGGCCTTTTACAATGAGCAGTTCTTC. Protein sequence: CAIRDSGEAFYNEQFF.